This T cell receptor (beta chain) comes out of a study of cytomegalovirus exposure and HLA in healthy donors. Those who donated were healthy bone marrow donors. Turning to this clone: Its antigen is still unknown.

60 Vbeta and 13 Jbeta primers were used in PCR. Clones were sequenced by immunoSEQ multiplex PCR, and TCRdb holds only the in-frame ones, with some missing. The sample holds 130,000 or so clones, around 77% seen once. V was shortened by 0 bases and J by 7 bases, with 7 bases between the two germline ends. The CDR3 is 13 amino acids. Germline V gives CDR1 SGHTA, CDR2 FQGNSA. Study outcomes and limitations: Later analysis suggested links between common viral pathogens and several top significant clusters. In a later analysis, compared with equally common non-associated chains, HLA-associated beta chains were more expanded. Presence/absence analyses assumed roughly uniform sequencing depth across donors.

This receptor was identified in a man over 45 in good health and CMV-seronegative. Specimen: PBMCs. The chain has TRBV7-2 and TRBJ2-1; no reliable D call. The CDR3 loop is CASSLAPRNEQFF. CDR3 DNA sequence: TGTGCCAGCAGCTTAGCTCCCAGGAATGAGCAGTTCTTC.